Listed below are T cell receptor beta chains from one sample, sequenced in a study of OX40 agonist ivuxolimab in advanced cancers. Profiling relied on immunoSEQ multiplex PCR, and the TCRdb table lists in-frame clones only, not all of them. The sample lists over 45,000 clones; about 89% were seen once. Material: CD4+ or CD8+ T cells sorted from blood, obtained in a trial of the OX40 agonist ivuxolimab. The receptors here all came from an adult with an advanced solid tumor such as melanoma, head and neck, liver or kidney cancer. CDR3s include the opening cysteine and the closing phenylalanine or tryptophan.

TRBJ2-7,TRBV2,CASSSPQGVVHEQYF
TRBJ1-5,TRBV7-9,CASSSTGEGGPQHF
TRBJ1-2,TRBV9,CASSDGQDENSNYGYTF
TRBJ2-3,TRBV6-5,CASSFTGTSTDTQYF
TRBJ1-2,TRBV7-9,CASSSTGTNYGYTF
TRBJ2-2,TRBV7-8,CASYHSGGASGELFF
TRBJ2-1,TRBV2,CASSVGLSYNEQFF
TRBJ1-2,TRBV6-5,CASSYFRPETYGYTF
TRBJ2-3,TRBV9,CASSAGTISTDTQYF
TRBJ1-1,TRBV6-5,CASTQGGFSGTEAFF
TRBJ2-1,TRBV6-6,CASSPLAAYNEQFF
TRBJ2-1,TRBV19,CASSIELRSYNEQFF
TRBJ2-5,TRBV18,CASSLGTQETQYF